Listed below are T cell receptor beta chains from one sample, sequenced in a study of blood T cell repertoires in COVID-19. Assay used: immunoSEQ multiplex PCR; TCRdb lists only in-frame clones, some missing. Of roughly 150,000 clones detected, around 91% appear once; the ten largest clones hold 15%. The sequenced sample consisted of peripheral blood. Source of these receptors: a woman aged 40-49 years with acute or convalescent COVID-19. Each CDR3 is given with its conserved first and last residue. Each record gives: clone size, CDR3 length, V gene, J gene, D gene, CDR3 protein, CDR3 DNA. D genes are given only for firm matches. Size is stated for part of the rows, as once, few or many counts, or as a class when the clone is expanded.

NA	16	TRBV7-9	TRBJ2-1	NA	CASSSHGGFAYNEQFF	TGTGCCAGCAGTTCCCATGGGGGGTTTGCCTACAATGAGCAGTTCTTC
once	15	TRBV6-1	TRBJ2-7	NA	CASSDKFQGTYEQYF	TGTGCCAGCAGTGACAAATTCCAGGGGACCTACGAGCAGTACTTC
NA	17	TRBV18	TRBJ1-2	NA	CASSPTPSTRRSYGYTF	TGTGCCAGCTCACCAACCCCTAGCACCAGGAGGAGCTATGGCTACACCTTC
few	12	TRBV19	TRBJ1-6	NA	CASSIGGEPLHF	TGTGCCAGTAGTATAGGGGGGGAACCCCTCCACTTT
NA	14	TRBV29-1	TRBJ2-3	TRBD1	CSETGGLGTDTQYF	TGCAGCGAAACAGGGGGCTTGGGCACAGATACGCAGTATTTT
NA	16	TRBV7-6	TRBJ2-3	TRBD2	CASSLLGTSGSGTQYF	TGTGCCAGCAGCTTATTAGGCACTAGCGGGAGTGGTACGCAGTATTTT
NA	15	TRBV7-2	TRBJ1-6	NA	CASSFGGGENSPLHF	TGTGCCAGCAGCTTTGGGGGAGGGGAGAATTCACCCCTCCACTTT
NA	11	TRBV5-1	TRBJ1-1	NA	CASSGAAEAFF	TGCGCCAGCAGCGGGGCGGCCGAAGCTTTCTTT
NA	14	TRBV5-6	TRBJ2-7	TRBD2	CASSFGRGGYEQYF	TGTGCCAGCAGCTTTGGACGGGGGGGATACGAGCAGTACTTC
NA	13	TRBV10-3	TRBJ2-7	TRBD1	CAMSGTGGDEQYF	TGTGCCATGTCCGGGACAGGGGGCGACGAGCAGTACTTC
NA	17	TRBV5-1	TRBJ2-4	NA	CASSAGDGVGAKNIQYF	TGCGCCAGCAGCGCCGGGGATGGAGTGGGAGCCAAAAACATTCAGTACTTC
NA	15	TRBV12-2	TRBJ1-2	NA	CASRLTDRERHGYTF	TGTGCAAGTCGCTTAACCGACAGGGAGAGGCATGGCTACACCTTC
NA	14	TRBV9	TRBJ1-2	TRBD1	CASSVDGQGLGYTF	TGTGCCAGCAGCGTGGATGGACAGGGGTTAGGCTACACCTTC
NA	16	TRBV11-2	TRBJ2-2	TRBD2	CASTLTGGGSSGELFF	TGTGCCAGCACCCTTACGGGAGGCGGCAGTTCCGGGGAGCTGTTTTTT
NA	13	TRBV19	TRBJ1-1	NA	CASSSSGDTEAFF	TGTGCCAGCTCTTCCTCAGGGGACACTGAAGCTTTCTTT
NA	15	TRBV11-2	TRBJ1-4	TRBD1	CASSLGDSPNEKLFF	TGTGCCAGCAGCTTAGGGGACAGTCCTAATGAAAAACTGTTTTTT
NA	15	TRBV18	TRBJ2-5	NA	CASSPERTYQETQYF	TGTGCCAGCTCACCAGAGCGGACGTACCAAGAGACCCAGTACTTC
NA	15	TRBV7-3	TRBJ2-3	TRBD2	CASSIAGESTDTQYF	TGTGCCAGCAGCATAGCGGGGGAGAGCACAGATACGCAGTATTTT
once	15	TRBV2	TRBJ1-5	TRBD1	CASSQGTGRNQPQHF	TGTGCCAGCAGCCAAGGGACAGGACGCAATCAGCCCCAGCATTTT
NA	14	TRBV29-1	TRBJ1-1	NA	CSVETAGKNTEAFF	TGCAGCGTTGAAACGGCAGGGAAAAATACTGAAGCTTTCTTT
few	14	TRBV7-9	TRBJ1-5	TRBD1	CASSFQGQNQPQHF	TGTGCCAGCAGCTTTCAGGGACAGAATCAGCCCCAGCATTTT
NA	16	TRBV18	TRBJ2-7	NA	CASSPQRRQVGDEQYF	TGTGCCAGCTCACCCCAACGGAGGCAGGTGGGCGACGAGCAGTACTTC
NA	16	TRBV13	TRBJ2-7	TRBD2	CASSLGLAGITYEQYF	TGTGCCAGCAGCTTAGGACTAGCGGGAATAACCTACGAGCAGTACTTC
NA	15	TRBV10-1	TRBJ2-1	TRBD2	CASSAGLDSYNEQFF	TGCGCCAGTAGTGCCGGACTAGACTCCTACAATGAGCAGTTCTTC
NA	18	TRBV5-1	TRBJ1-4	TRBD1	CASSIDLKRDRINEKLFF	TGCGCCAGCAGTATCGACCTAAAGCGGGACAGGATAAATGAAAAACTGTTTTTT
NA	16	TRBV6-1	TRBJ2-5	NA	CASSEYTGSGQETQYF	TGTGCCAGCAGTGAGTATACAGGGTCAGGCCAAGAGACCCAGTACTTC
NA	13	TRBV12-3/TRBV12-4	TRBJ1-6	TRBD1	CASSGQGRVTLHF	TGTGCCAGCAGCGGACAGGGGAGGGTCACCCTCCACTTT
NA	15	TRBV2	TRBJ1-5	NA	CASSEGSHSNQPQHF	TGTGCCAGCAGTGAAGGCAGTCATAGCAATCAGCCCCAGCATTTT
NA	14	TRBV5-6	TRBJ2-7	TRBD2	CASTPAGGISEQYF	TGTGCCAGCACCCCGGCGGGGGGAATCTCCGAGCAGTACTTC
NA	11	TRBV12-3/TRBV12-4	TRBJ2-2	NA	CASSYGGELFF	TGTGCCAGCAGTTACGGCGGGGAGCTGTTTTTT
NA	17	TRBV27	TRBJ2-6	TRBD1	CASARQGSASGANVLTF	TGTGCCAGCGCACGACAGGGGTCAGCGAGTGGGGCCAACGTCCTGACTTTC
NA	17	TRBV5-1	TRBJ2-1	TRBD2	CASSLSVSAGGYNEQFF	TGCGCCAGCAGCTTGTCCGTTTCAGCGGGGGGTTACAATGAGCAGTTCTTC
NA	13	TRBV30	TRBJ2-2	NA	CAWSVQTTGELFF	TGTGCCTGGAGTGTACAGACCACCGGGGAGCTGTTTTTT
NA	13	TRBV30	TRBJ1-4	TRBD1	CAWMTDRDEKLFF	TGTGCCTGGATGACGGACAGGGACGAAAAACTGTTTTTT
NA	16	TRBV29-1	TRBJ1-1	TRBD1	CSVELGWTGMNTEAFF	TGCAGCGTTGAACTGGGGTGGACAGGAATGAACACTGAAGCTTTCTTT
NA	14	TRBV24-1	TRBJ1-2	TRBD1	CATSDGTGGYGYTF	TGTGCCACCAGTGATGGGACAGGTGGCTATGGCTACACCTTC
NA	13	TRBV29-1	TRBJ2-1	NA	CSVDITGIFGQFF	TGCAGCGTTGATATTACAGGGATTTTTGGGCAGTTCTTC
NA	12	TRBV3-1/TRBV3-2	TRBJ1-2	NA	CASSQHSGGYTF	TGTGCCAGCAGCCAACACTCGGGAGGCTACACCTTC
NA	15	TRBV27	TRBJ1-2	NA	CASSPIDRFSIGYTF	TGTGCCAGCAGTCCAATAGACAGGTTCTCTATCGGCTACACCTTC